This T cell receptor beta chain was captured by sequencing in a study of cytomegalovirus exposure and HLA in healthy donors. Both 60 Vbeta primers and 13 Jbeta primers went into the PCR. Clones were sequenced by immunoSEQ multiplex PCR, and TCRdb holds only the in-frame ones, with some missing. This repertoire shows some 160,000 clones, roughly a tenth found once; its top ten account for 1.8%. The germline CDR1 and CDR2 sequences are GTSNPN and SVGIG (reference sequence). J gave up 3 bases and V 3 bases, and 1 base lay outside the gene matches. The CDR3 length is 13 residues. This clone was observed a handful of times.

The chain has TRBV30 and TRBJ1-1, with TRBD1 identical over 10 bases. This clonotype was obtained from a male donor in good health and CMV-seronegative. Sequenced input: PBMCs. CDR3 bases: TGTGCCTGGAGGGGGACAGGGGACACTGAAGCTTTCTTT. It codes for CAWRGTGDTEAFF.